Below, 9 T cell receptor beta chains from the same sample are listed, as sequenced in a study of cytomegalovirus exposure and HLA in healthy donors. Produced via immunoSEQ multiplex PCR; TCRdb's table is partial and in-frame only. The data contain around 140,000 clones, around 87% of them singletons. Specimen: PBMCs. The receptors derive from a man younger than 30 in good health and CMV-seropositive.

The J gene is TRBJ2-1, the V gene TRBV7-8, with 9 bases matching TRBD2. The V and J ends lost 6 bases and 2 bases, in that order; junction bases with no gene match: 17. The germline V gene encodes CDR1 SGHVS and CDR2 FQNEAQ. This CDR3 has 19 residues. The CDR3 here is CASSHTAGGRIWTYNEQFF. CDR3 in DNA: TGTGCCAGCAGTCATACAGCGGGAGGCCGAATCTGGACCTACAATGAGCAGTTCTTC.

V gene TRBV5-1 combines with J gene TRBJ1-1; TRBD1 agrees at 7 bases. This CDR3 is built from 17 residues. Germline V gene lookup returns CDR1 SGHRS and CDR2 YFSETQ. The trim removed 0 bases at V and 3 bases at J, leaving 11 bases unmatched. The CDR3 nucleotides are TGCGCCAGCAGCTTGGAACACAGGGGCGGAGAAGACACTGAAGCTTTCTTT. It is translated as CASSLEHRGGEDTEAFF. The full variable domain, completed using reference TRBV5-1 and TRBJ1-1, is KAGVTQTPRYLIKTRGQQVTLSCSPISGHRSVSWYQQTPGQGLQFLFEYFSETQRNKGNFPGRFSGRQFSNSRSEMNVSTLELGDSALYLCASSLEHRGGEDTEAFFGQGTRLTVV.

The chain has TRBV5-1 and TRBJ2-1, with D possibly being TRBD1 (6 bases). The CDR3 sequence is 13 residues long. The ends were cut back, 0 bases at V and 8 bases at J, with 9 bases in the middle. In germline, CDR1 is SGHRS, CDR2 YFSETQ. The chain's CDR3 is CASSLGQADEQFF. In nucleotides, the CDR3 is TGCGCCAGCAGCTTGGGACAGGCAGATGAGCAGTTCTTC.

This chain connects TRBV5-1 to TRBJ2-1, with TRBD1 matching 7 bases. Germline V gives CDR1 SGHRS, CDR2 YFSETQ. V dropped 4 bases and J dropped 2; count of bases not matched to a gene: 12. CDR3 size: 17 residues. CDR3 amino acids: CASSPTGVGITYNEQFF. The CDR3 region has the DNA TGCGCCAGCAGCCCCACAGGGGTGGGGATTACCTACAATGAGCAGTTCTTC.

This chain joins TRBV18 and TRBJ2-1; D possibly corresponds to TRBD2 (5 bases). The CDR3 contains 16 residues. From germline, CDR1 is KGHSH and CDR2 LQKENI. Trimming left V 0 bases short and J 4 bases short, with 13 bases between. This CDR3 reads CASSPPIGISYNEQFF. CDR3 nucleotide sequence: TGTGCCAGCTCACCACCAATCGGGATTTCATACAATGAGCAGTTCTTC. The full variable domain, in which reference TRBV18 and TRBJ2-1 provide the parts outside the CDR3, is NAGVMQNPRHLVRRRGQEARLRCSPMKGHSHVYWYRQLPEEGLKFMVYLQKENIIDESGMPKERFSAEFPKEGPSILRIQQVVRGDSAAYFCASSPPIGISYNEQFFGPGTRLTVL.

V is TRBV5-6 and J is TRBJ2-5; the match to TRBD2 covers 9 bases. The CDR3 length is 18 residues. CDR1 and CDR2 (germline): SGHDT, YYEEEE. V was pared by 0 bases and J by 5 bases, with 14 bases of the junction left unmatched. CDR3 loop: CASSLDRVQREVTETQYF. CDR3 coding DNA: TGTGCCAGCAGCTTGGACAGGGTCCAGCGGGAGGTAACGGAGACCCAGTACTTC.

The V gene is TRBV9, the J gene TRBJ2-7, with 9 bases identical to TRBD2. J gave up 3 bases and V 0 bases, and 1 base lay outside the gene matches. Germline V lookup: CDR1 SGDLS, CDR2 YYNGEE. The CDR3 is 14 amino acids. The DNA for the CDR3 is TGTGCCAGCAGCGTAGGACTAGCGGACTACGAGCAGTACTTC. Protein sequence: CASSVGLADYEQYF.

This clone was observed a single time. J is TRBJ1-5 and V is TRBV2, with TRBD1 matching over 7 bases. This CDR3 is built from 14 residues. Germline-derived CDR1 and CDR2 are SNHLY and FYNNEI. V dropped 3 bases and J dropped 4; count of bases not matched to a gene: 3. CDR3 DNA sequence: TGTGCCAGCAGTGAGTTCAGGGGGAATCAGCCCCAGCATTTT. Protein: CASSEFRGNQPQHF.

This chain links TRBV7-8 with TRBJ1-1, with D unresolved. There are 15 residues in the CDR3. Germline loops: CDR1 SGHVS, CDR2 FQNEAQ. Deletions cut 0 bases from V and 1 base from J, with 9 bases between. The CDR3 DNA sequence: TGTGCCAGCAGCTTAGCTGGTGGGCAGAACACTGAAGCTTTCTTT. As protein: CASSLAGGQNTEAFF.